This T cell receptor (beta chain) was identified during a study of blood T cell repertoires in COVID-19. The overall study: Samples representing acute and convalescent COVID-19 were sourced from the United States, Italy and Spain.

Original methodology: By means of reference gene primer amplification, nucleated cell counts were estimated. Assay used: immunoSEQ multiplex PCR; TCRdb lists only in-frame clones, some missing. V, J and clone size are those of that table, while D and trimming were read from the DNA. Altogether hundreds of thousands of clones are present, over 75% being singletons, with the ten largest covering around 1%. Cohort 3 recovered donors had two negative PCRs, clearance, or symptom resolution. Deletions cut 3 bases from V and 5 bases from J, with 23 bases between. The CDR3 loop spans 18 amino acids. Germline V gene lookup returns CDR1 SGHDT and CDR2 YYEEEE.

The chain links TRBV5-6 to TRBJ1-4; possible D gene TRBD1, 5 bases. This sequence was found in a woman in her 30s who had recovered from COVID-19. The sequenced sample consisted of PBMCs or T cells enriched from blood (not recorded which). CDR3 sequence reads: CASSWRVNLLAGNEKLFF. The DNA for the CDR3 is TGTGCCAGCAGCTGGAGGGTTAATTTATTGGCAGGGAATGAAAAACTGTTTTTT. Based on the CDR3 plus reference TRBV5-6 and TRBJ1-4, the full variable domain is DAGVTQSPTHLIKTRGQQVTLRCSPKSGHDTVSWYQQALGQGPQFIFQYYEEEERQRGNFPDRFSGHQFPNYSSELNVNALLLGDSALYLCASSWRVNLLAGNEKLFFGSGTQLSVL.